This T cell receptor beta chain was found in a study of response to subunit inactivated influenza vaccine. General study results and limits: Only a handful of new T cells, the authors suggested, are recruited with each seasonal influenza vaccination.

A single record per CDR3 protein comes from TCRdb applying MiXCR to the RT-PCR reads. The table has about 780,000 distinct CDR3 sequences, about 18% seen once. Germline V gene data show CDR1 as SGHRS and CDR2 as YFSETQ. V was clipped by 1 base and J by 2 bases, with 9 bases between them. The CDR3 is made up of 15 amino acids. Comments on this clonotype: The antigen is undetermined.

The clonotype originates from a man between 50 and 59 years old who received an inactivated influenza vaccine. This specimen was PBMCs from blood, taken around 5 days after vaccination. The V gene is TRBV5-1, the J gene TRBJ2-2, with unresolved D. CDR3: CASSLWAANTGELFF. As DNA, the CDR3 is TGCGCCAGCAGCTTGTGGGCGGCTAACACCGGGGAGCTGTTTTTT.